The clone carrying this T cell receptor (beta chain) was counted many times. The data derive from a study of T cells in Graves' hyperthyroidism and ophthalmopathy. The junction had 10 bases not matched to a gene; V was cut back by 7 bases and J by 2 bases. The V gene's germline CDR1 is MDHEN and CDR2 SYDVKM. The length of the CDR3 is 15 residues. Regions amplified from RNA transcripts were the TCR beta CDR3 regions. The primer set for the first-round RT-PCR of the TCR CDR3 was HTBI. TCRdb passed the multiplex PCR reads through MiXCR, listing each CDR3 protein once. The table records roughly 560,000 distinct CDR3 sequences, about 14% of them present only once.

This TCR was recovered from a middle-aged woman with Graves' ophthalmopathy. The sample comprised blood. J is TRBJ2-5 and V is TRBV28; 7 bases agree with TRBD1. The CDR3 DNA is TGTGCCAGCAACCCCTTAGGGGGCTGGCAAGAGACCCAGTACTTC. Protein product: CASNPLGGWQETQYF.